These T cell receptor beta chains were read from a single sample in a study of blood T cells in healthy people across ages. TCRdb re-derived calls from the 5' RACE reads in MiXCR, one entry per CDR3 protein. The sample yields approximately 940,000 distinct CDR3 sequences, roughly 50% seen once. The specimen sequenced was blood. The source is a man aged 25 to 40 in good health. Both conserved end residues are part of each CDR3. A D gene is named only where the DNA matches it firmly. The size entry is marked missing in some rows and otherwise reads once, few, many or a size class.

abundance	j_gene	d_gene	v_gene	CDR3nt	CDR3aa
NA	TRBJ2-5	NA	TRBV9	TGTGCCAGCAGTCTGAGGATGGAGGGCTCAGAGACCCAGTACTTC	CASSLRMEGSETQYF
few	TRBJ2-7	TRBD1	TRBV20-1	TGCAGTGCTCGCCGGACAGGGGAGGGCGAGCAGTACTTC	CSARRTGEGEQYF
NA	TRBJ2-7	TRBD1	TRBV7-2	TGTGCCAGCAGCTTAGCGCAACAGGGGGCAGGGTACGAGCAGTACTTC	CASSLAQQGAGYEQYF
NA	TRBJ2-3	NA	TRBV3-1	TGTGCCGGCAGCCCTACTAGCCCCGATACGCAGTATTTT	CAGSPTSPDTQYF
NA	TRBJ2-3	TRBD1	TRBV27	TGTGCCAGCAGTACAGGGGGCTGGGGGCAGTATTTT	CASSTGGWGQYF
few	TRBJ2-7	NA	TRBV4-1	TGCGCCAGCAGCCAAGACCCACAGGAGGGTTCCTACGAGCAGTACTTC	CASSQDPQEGSYEQYF
once	TRBJ1-1	TRBD1	TRBV4-1	TGCGCCAGCAGCCAAGAAGAATTGACAGGGGGTTTGACTGAAGCTTTCTTT	CASSQEELTGGLTEAFF
few	TRBJ2-4	NA	TRBV25-1	TGTGCCAGCAGTGACGGGGGAATGAAGTACATTCAGTACTTC	CASSDGGMKYIQYF
many	TRBJ1-2	NA	TRBV5-1	TGCGCCAGCAGCTTGGAAGGGGAGAACTATGGCTACACCTTC	CASSLEGENYGYTF
NA	TRBJ1-6	NA	TRBV28	TGTGCCAGCACCGTAGGGGTAGGCGATAATTCACCCCTCCACTTT	CASTVGVGDNSPLHF
NA	TRBJ2-1	NA	TRBV3-1	TGTGCCAGCAGCCAAGAGAATCAGCACAATGAGCAGTTCTTC	CASSQENQHNEQFF
NA	TRBJ1-2	NA	TRBV7-9	TGTGCCAGCAGCTCCGTGACTTCATATGGCTACACCTTC	CASSSVTSYGYTF
NA	TRBJ2-1	TRBD2	TRBV29-1	TGCAGCGTCCGGGGGGGTAATGAGCAGTTCTTC	CSVRGGNEQFF
NA	TRBJ2-3	NA	TRBV18	TGTGCCAGCTCACCCCAGTTCGCAGATACGCAGTATTTT	CASSPQFADTQYF
many	TRBJ2-7	NA	TRBV12-3/TRBV12-4	TGTGCCAGCAGCTACCTGGGTAGGGGGGAGCAGTACTTC	CASSYLGRGEQYF
NA	TRBJ1-5	NA	TRBV2	TGTGCCAGCACTCCATCTGGGAGCAATCAGCCCCGGCATTTT	CASTPSGSNQPRHF
many	TRBJ2-2	TRBD2	TRBV6-5	TGTGCCAGCAGTCCCGGGACTAGCCGACCGTCGGGGGAGCTGTTTTTT	CASSPGTSRPSGELFF
NA	TRBJ2-7	TRBD1	TRBV7-8	TGTGCCAGCAGCTTAGTGTTAGCTCAGGGGGTTTACGAGCAGTACTTC	CASSLVLAQGVYEQYF
NA	TRBJ2-1	TRBD1	TRBV2	TGTGCCAGCAAGGGACAGATCACCTACAATGAGCAGTTCTTC	CASKGQITYNEQFF
NA	TRBJ2-2	TRBD1	TRBV2	TGTGCCAGCAGTGATGAGGGACAGGGGGCGGTCACCGGGGAGCTGTTTTTT	CASSDEGQGAVTGELFF
NA	TRBJ2-5	NA	TRBV28	TGTGCCAGCGCACCAGGGGCGGGGCAAGAGACCCAGTACTTC	CASAPGAGQETQYF
few	TRBJ2-7	NA	TRBV20-1	TGCAGTGCTAGGCCGGGACATACGGATTACGAGCAGTACTTC	CSARPGHTDYEQYF
NA	TRBJ1-2	NA	TRBV20-1	TGCAGTGCTAGAGATTTGGTGGCAGAACATAACTATGGCTACACCTTC	CSARDLVAEHNYGYTF
many	TRBJ2-3	NA	TRBV11-2	TGTGCCAGCAGCTTAGAGGGCCGAGTCGATACGCAGTATTTT	CASSLEGRVDTQYF
NA	TRBJ1-5	TRBD1	TRBV12-3/TRBV12-4	TGTGCCAGCAGTTGGACAGGGGGCGTAGGGTATAGCAATCAGCCCCAGCATTTT	CASSWTGGVGYSNQPQHF
few	TRBJ1-1	NA	TRBV29-1	TGCAGCGCAATGAACACTGAAGCTTTCTTT	CSAMNTEAFF
few	TRBJ1-1	NA	TRBV3-1	TGTGCCAGCAGCCAAGGCCCTATAGGGGACACTGAAGCTTTCTTT	CASSQGPIGDTEAFF
NA	TRBJ2-1	TRBD2	TRBV27	TGTGCCACCCACAGGACTAGCGGAAACAATGAGCAGTTCTTC	CATHRTSGNNEQFF
few	TRBJ1-6	TRBD1	TRBV27	TGTGCCAGCAGTTTTGGGACAGCAAGCTCCTATAATTCACCCCTCCACTTT	CASSFGTASSYNSPLHF
NA	TRBJ2-1	NA	TRBV20-1	TGCAGTGCTAGAGCAACAGGAGATATCGGGGTAGCGTGGAATGAGCAGTTCTTC	CSARATGDIGVAWNEQFF
once	TRBJ1-1	NA	TRBV7-2	TGTGCCAGCAGCCCTCAACCAGGGGCGACTGAAGCTTTCTTT	CASSPQPGATEAFF
NA	TRBJ2-7	NA	TRBV4-2	TGTGCCAGCAGCCAAGTACGCGGAACGTCCGGTCGAGGCGAGCAGTACTTC	CASSQVRGTSGRGEQYF
NA	TRBJ1-5	NA	TRBV2	TGTGCCAGAGGGGGGGGGGACGCCAATCAGCCCCAGCATTTT	CARGGGDANQPQHF
NA	TRBJ2-3	TRBD2	TRBV4-2	TGTGCCAGCAGCCAAGATCTGGGCGGGGGGGCAACAGATACGCAGTATTTT	CASSQDLGGGATDTQYF
NA	TRBJ1-1	TRBD1	TRBV12-3/TRBV12-4	TGTGCCAGCAGTTTACAGCAGGGGGGGGCTGAAGCTTTCTTT	CASSLQQGGAEAFF
NA	TRBJ2-5	TRBD1	TRBV4-1	TGCGCCAGCAGCCAAGAACCCGGGACAGGGGTCCAAGAGACCCAGTACTTC	CASSQEPGTGVQETQYF
NA	TRBJ1-2	TRBD1	TRBV5-8	TGTGCCAGCAGCTTTGGACAGGGGCTTGACGATGGCTACACCTTC	CASSFGQGLDDGYTF
NA	TRBJ2-5	NA	TRBV6-6	TGTGCCAGCAGTGCATGGGCAAAAGAGACCCAGTACTTC	CASSAWAKETQYF
NA	TRBJ2-1	TRBD2	TRBV9	TGTGCCAGCAGCGTATCAGGACTAGCGGGGGGCCTAGGTGGCAATGAGCAGTTCTTC	CASSVSGLAGGLGGNEQFF
NA	TRBJ2-2	NA	TRBV20-1	TGCAGTGCTAGAGATAATGACTATGGAGCTCGCGGGGAGCTGTTTTTT	CSARDNDYGARGELFF
few	TRBJ2-7	NA	TRBV12-3/TRBV12-4	TGTGCCAGCAGCACCTTTGACGAGCAGTACTTC	CASSTFDEQYF
NA	TRBJ2-3	NA	TRBV21-1	TGTGCCAGCACCCCGAGGGTCAGGGCCGGCACAGATACGCAGTATTTT	CASTPRVRAGTDTQYF
NA	TRBJ2-3	NA	TRBV10-3	TGTGCCATCAGTCAGTCTGTCAGCTCCACAGATACGCAGTATTTT	CAISQSVSSTDTQYF
NA	TRBJ2-1	NA	TRBV11-2	TGTGCCAGCAGTCCCCTTCAGACAGGAAACAATGAGCAGTTCTTC	CASSPLQTGNNEQFF
few	TRBJ2-1	NA	TRBV20-1	TGCAGTGCTAGACAGCGGGTCGTCGATGAGCAGTTCTTC	CSARQRVVDEQFF
few	TRBJ2-4	TRBD2	TRBV4-3	TGCGCCAGCAGCCAAGATTTAGGGGCGGGGGAGCAGTACTTC	CASSQDLGAGEQYF
NA	TRBJ2-3	TRBD1	TRBV29-1	TGCAGCGTTGCTCCCGACAGGGCCACAGATACGCAGTATTTT	CSVAPDRATDTQYF
many	TRBJ1-2	NA	TRBV27	TGTGCCAGCAGTCAGAACGGAGCTAACTATGGCTACACCTTC	CASSQNGANYGYTF
NA	TRBJ1-2	TRBD1	TRBV7-9	TGTGCCAGCAGCTTAGAGGGACAGCGGTCTGGCTACACCTTC	CASSLEGQRSGYTF
once	TRBJ2-3	NA	TRBV2	TGTGCCTCAGCCTCACTAACCCGCACAGATACGCAGTATTTT	CASASLTRTDTQYF
NA	TRBJ2-1	TRBD2	TRBV4-3	TGCGCCAGCAGCCAAGATGCGGGACTAGCGGGACTCTACAATGAGCAGTTCTTC	CASSQDAGLAGLYNEQFF
NA	TRBJ1-1	NA	TRBV7-2	TGTGCCAGCAGAGGTAGGCAGGTGAACACTGAAGCTTTCTTT	CASRGRQVNTEAFF
NA	TRBJ2-6	NA	TRBV4-2	TGTGCCAGCAGCCAAGATCCGGCGGGATCCGACTCTGGGGCCAACGTCCTGACTTTC	CASSQDPAGSDSGANVLTF
NA	TRBJ2-7	NA	TRBV7-9	TGTGCCAGCAGCTCTTTGGCCGGAACCTACGAGCAGTACTTC	CASSSLAGTYEQYF
NA	TRBJ2-1	TRBD2	TRBV14	TGTGCCTGCAGCCATCCTAGCGGGGGCTCCTACAATGAGCAGTTCTTC	CACSHPSGGSYNEQFF
once	TRBJ2-1	TRBD2	TRBV20-1	TGCAGTGCTAGAACGGGAGGGTGGCGGTTGGGGGGCGATGAGCAGTTCTTC	CSARTGGWRLGGDEQFF
NA	TRBJ1-5	TRBD1	TRBV12-3/TRBV12-4	TGTGCCAGCAGCCCCGGGACAGGGGGTTATCAGCCCCAGCATTTT	CASSPGTGGYQPQHF
NA	TRBJ2-1	TRBD2	TRBV2	TGTGCCAGCAGTCGTCTTAGCGGGGGGGCTTATGAGCAGTTCTTC	CASSRLSGGAYEQFF